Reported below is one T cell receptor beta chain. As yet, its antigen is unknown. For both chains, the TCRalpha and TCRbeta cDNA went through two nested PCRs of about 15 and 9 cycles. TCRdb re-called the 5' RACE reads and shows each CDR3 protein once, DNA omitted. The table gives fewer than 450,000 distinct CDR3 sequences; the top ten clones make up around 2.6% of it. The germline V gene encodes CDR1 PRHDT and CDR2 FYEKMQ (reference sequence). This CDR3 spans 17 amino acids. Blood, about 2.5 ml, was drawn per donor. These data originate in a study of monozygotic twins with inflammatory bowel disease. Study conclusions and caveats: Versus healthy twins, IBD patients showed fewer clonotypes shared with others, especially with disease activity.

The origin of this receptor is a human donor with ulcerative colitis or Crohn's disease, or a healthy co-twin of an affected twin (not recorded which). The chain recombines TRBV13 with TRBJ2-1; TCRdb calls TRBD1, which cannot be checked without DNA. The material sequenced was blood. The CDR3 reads CASSLNGGTGGHNEQFF. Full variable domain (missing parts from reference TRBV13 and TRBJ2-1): AAGVIQSPRHLIKEKRETATLKCYPIPRHDTVYWYQQGPGQDPQFLISFYEKMQSDKGSIPDRFSAQQFSDYHSELNMSSLELGDSALYFCASSLNGGTGGHNEQFFGPGTRLTVL.